Shown below are 23 T cell receptor beta chains from a single sample sequenced in a study of T cells after yellow fever vaccination. Using its own MiXCR run on the 5' RACE reads, TCRdb lists one record per CDR3 protein. The sample consists of about 310,000 distinct CDR3 sequences, about 3.5% of them appearing once. The sample here was PBMCs, taken on the day of the yellow fever booster vaccination. The receptor set was obtained from a man between 18 and 29 years old who received the YFV17D yellow fever vaccine.

This chain links TRBV9 with TRBJ1-6; tentative D call: TRBD1 (6 bases). CDR3 length equals 17 residues. Between the trimmed V and J ends, which lost 7 bases and 5 bases, there was a span of 22 bases. The germline CDR1 and CDR2 sequences are SGDLS and YYNGEE. CDR3 coding DNA: TGTGCCAGCTCTTCAGGAGGGGGGGCGCCGAATAATTCACCCCTCCACTTT. Its protein is CASSSGGGAPNNSPLHF.

In this sample, this clonotype turned up many times. CDR3 nucleotides: TGCGCCAGCAGCTCCGCGAGGGACAGGGGAATTGATACGCAGTATTTT. Translation: CASSSARDRGIDTQYF. The chain carries TRBV5-1 and TRBJ2-3, with 10 bases matching TRBD1. This CDR3 has 16 residues. V lost 3 bases and J lost 6; bases outside the gene matches: 10. CDR1 and CDR2 from the germline V gene are SGHRS and YFSETQ.

The J gene is TRBJ1-3, the V gene TRBV5-6; tentatively, D is TRBD1 (6 bases). V was clipped by 2 bases and J by 0 bases, with 21 bases between them. The CDR3 loop spans 19 amino acids. Germline CDR1 is SGHDT and CDR2 is YYEEEE. The chain's CDR3 is CASSFRRTGTALSGNTIYF. CDR3 DNA sequence: TGTGCCAGCAGCTTCCGACGAACAGGGACGGCCCTCTCTGGAAACACCATATATTTT. The complete variable domain, with remaining parts taken from reference TRBV5-6 and TRBJ1-3, reads DAGVTQSPTHLIKTRGQQVTLRCSPKSGHDTVSWYQQALGQGPQFIFQYYEEEERQRGNFPDRFSGHQFPNYSSELNVNALLLGDSALYLCASSFRRTGTALSGNTIYFGEGSWLTVV.

This clonotype was seen a handful of times. The gene calls are TRBV7-6 and TRBJ2-3; D remains unclear. The CDR3 consists of 12 residues. CDR1 SGHVS and CDR2 FNYEAQ come from the germline V gene. V was trimmed by 4 bases and J by 5 bases, leaving 7 bases between them. The CDR3 nucleotides read TGTGCCAGCAGCTACCAGGAAGATACGCAGTATTTT. This translates into CASSYQEDTQYF. The entire variable domain, with the rest obtained from reference TRBV7-6 and TRBJ2-3, is as follows: GAGVSQSPRYKVTKRGQDVALRCDPISGHVSLYWYRQALGQGPEFLTYFNYEAQQDKSGLPNDRFSAERPEGSISTLTIQRTEQRDSAMYRCASSYQEDTQYFGPGTRLTVL.

This clonotype was recorded at least ten times. V and J are TRBV12-3 or TRBV12-4 and TRBJ1-2, with D hard to call. This CDR3 comprises 11 residues. The V end lost 1 base, the J end lost 6 bases, and 3 bases lay between the germline ends. CDR3 in DNA: TGTGCCAGCAGTTTAGGGAATGGCTACACCTTC. It yields the protein CASSLGNGYTF.

This clonotype was found many times. The gene calls are TRBV10-3 and TRBJ1-4; D ambiguous. The CDR3 runs to 12 residues. Between the trimmed V and J ends, which lost 6 bases and 0 bases, there was a span of 2 bases. Germline values: CDR1 ENHRY, CDR2 SYGVKD. DNA of the CDR3: TGTGCCATCAGCGCAACTAATGAAAAACTGTTTTTT. Protein: CAISATNEKLFF.

This clonotype appeared many times. The chain joins TRBV20-1 to TRBJ2-5; D gene unclear. Germline values: CDR1 DFQATT, CDR2 SNEGSKA (reference sequence). The germline V and J ends were trimmed by 1 base and 5 bases, with 11 bases remaining between them. This CDR3 comprises 13 residues. CDR3 sequence: CSARVPNNETQYF. CDR3 sequence (DNA): TGCAGTGCTAGAGTCCCGAACAATGAGACCCAGTACTTC.

This clonotype was picked up many times. The chain employs TRBV6-5 and TRBJ2-5, with D uncertain. This CDR3 is built from 13 residues. V lost 1 base to trimming and J lost 1 base, with 4 bases between them. Germline-derived CDR1 and CDR2 are MNHEY and SVGAGI. CDR3 bases: TGTGCCAGCAGTTACTTTTCCCAAGAGACCCAGTACTTC. Protein: CASSYFSQETQYF.

This clonotype was observed at least ten times. The CDR3 protein is CASSLRGASNSPLHF. The CDR3 coding sequence is TGTGCCAGCAGTTTGAGGGGGGCCAGCAATTCACCCCTCCACTTT. The rearrangement uses TRBV12-3 or TRBV12-4 and TRBJ1-6, with D maybe TRBD1 (6 bases). The CDR3 contains 15 residues. Trimming shortened V by 3 bases and J by 7 bases, and 13 bases separated the two germline ends.

This clonotype appeared many times. The chain links TRBV12-3 or TRBV12-4 to TRBJ2-1, with a weak D call TRBD2 (5 bases). V lost 3 bases and J 9 bases, leaving 9 bases between the germline ends. This CDR3 spans 12 amino acids. This chain's CDR3 is CASSFEGGEQFF. CDR3 sequence (DNA): TGTGCCAGCAGTTTCGAGGGTGGTGAGCAGTTCTTC.

The chain recombines TRBV20-1 with TRBJ1-1; D remains ambiguous. The CDR3 has 14 residues. V was pared by 0 bases and J by 3 bases, with 11 bases between. The germline gives CDR1 DFQATT, CDR2 SNEGSKA (reference sequence). In DNA form, the CDR3 reads TGCAGTGCTAGAGAATTTAGACGGTACACTGAAGCTTTCTTT. It is translated as CSAREFRRYTEAFF.

The chain combines TRBV6-2 or TRBV6-3 with TRBJ2-1; D is unclear. The CDR3 extends over 18 amino acids. Trimming took 5 bases from V and 0 from J, leaving 20 bases between them. Germline V CDR1 and CDR2: MNHEY, SVGEGT. The CDR3 region has the DNA TGTGCCAGCAGTCCGTCACAGATCCAATGGAGCTCCTACAATGAGCAGTTCTTC. Its protein is CASSPSQIQWSSYNEQFF.

The rearrangement uses TRBV4-1 and TRBJ2-3; D remains ambiguous. The CDR3 is made up of 12 amino acids. Germline V gives CDR1 MGHRA, CDR2 YSYEKL. V gave up 2 bases and J gave up 6 bases, with 6 bases separating them. CDR3 region: CASSQRDDTQYF. CDR3 sequence (DNA): TGCGCCAGCAGCCAAAGGGATGATACGCAGTATTTT.

The CDR3 nucleotides read TGCAGTGCTAGGGTCAGGGGGTCCGCTAATGAAAAACTGTTTTTT. This encodes CSARVRGSANEKLFF. V usage is TRBV20-1 and J usage is TRBJ1-4; 7 positions match TRBD1. The CDR3 has 15 amino acids. The V gene's germline CDR1 is DFQATT and CDR2 SNEGSKA (reference sequence). V shed 3 bases, J shed 3 bases, and the junction held 7 bases outside the gene matches.

In this sample, this clonotype turned up many times. The V call is TRBV5-1, the J call TRBJ2-3; 9 nucleotides align to TRBD2. V shed 0 bases and J 1 base; nucleotides not matched to a gene: 3. This CDR3 has 16 amino acids. Germline CDR1 is SGHRS and CDR2 is YFSETQ. CDR3 in amino acids: CASSLDVAGGTDTQYF. For the CDR3, the DNA is TGCGCCAGCAGCTTGGACGTAGCGGGGGGCACAGATACGCAGTATTTT.

This clonotype was counted ten times or more. The rearrangement links TRBV5-1 to TRBJ1-4; D not certain. Germline CDR1 and CDR2: SGHRS and YFSETQ. The CDR3 is 13 amino acids. The germline V and J ends were trimmed by 3 bases and 5 bases, with 8 bases remaining between them. The CDR3 loop reads CASSSRINEKLFF. CDR3 bases: TGCGCCAGCAGCTCGAGAATCAATGAAAAACTGTTTTTT.

The V gene is TRBV28, the J gene TRBJ1-1; D ambiguous. The CDR3 totals 16 residues. Trimming stripped 8 bases from V and 4 bases from J, with 23 bases between. The germline V gene encodes CDR1 MDHEN and CDR2 SYDVKM. The CDR3 is CASRPPRRISRTEAFF. CDR3 bases: TGTGCCAGCCGACCACCCCGGCGGATTAGTCGCACTGAAGCTTTCTTT.

This clonotype was observed a handful of times. This chain connects TRBV12-5 to TRBJ2-7; no clear D. The CDR3 length is 14 residues. CDR1 is LGHNT and CDR2 is FRNRAP in the germline V gene. V was shortened by 0 bases and J by 4 bases, with 10 bases between the two germline ends. CDR3 DNA: TGTGCTAGTGGTTTGGTCAGTAAACTTTACGAGCAGTACTTC. Amino acids: CASGLVSKLYEQYF.

This clonotype has ten or more counts. This rearrangement joins TRBV6-2 or TRBV6-3 to TRBJ2-3; TRBD2 matches at 14 bases. In germline, CDR1 is MNHEY, CDR2 SVGEGT. J lost 0 bases, V lost 6 bases, and 8 bases had no gene match. The CDR3 sequence is 18 residues long. The CDR3 nucleotides read TGTGCCAGCAGAACGAATCGACTAGCGGGGGGGAGCACAGATACGCAGTATTTT. Its protein product is CASRTNRLAGGSTDTQYF.

This clonotype was observed many times. V gene TRBV5-1 combines with J gene TRBJ2-2; the D gene is possibly TRBD2 (6 bases). This CDR3 is 15 amino acids long. Germline CDR1 and CDR2: SGHRS and YFSETQ. With 0 bases removed from V and 4 bases from J, the gap between germline ends came to 10 bases. In DNA form, the CDR3 reads TGCGCCAGCAGCTTGGCCTCTAGCGCCACCGGGGAGCTGTTTTTT. The encoded protein is CASSLASSATGELFF.

The V gene is TRBV10-1, the J gene TRBJ2-3; tentative D call: TRBD1 (7 bases). The CDR3 loop spans 15 amino acids. V lost 4 bases to trimming and J lost 6 bases, with 17 bases between them. Germline CDR1 is WNHNN and CDR2 is SYGVQD (reference sequence). CDR3 nucleotides: TGCGCCAGCAGTGGAGGTTCAGGGGGGCCGGATACGCAGTATTTT. Residues: CASSGGSGGPDTQYF.

This clonotype has ten or more counts. In DNA, the CDR3 is TGTGCCAGCAGTTATGAAGCGGGGGTGTCCTTCCTTCCCCAGTACTTC. This encodes CASSYEAGVSFLPQYF. The chain uses TRBV6-6 and TRBJ2-5, with TRBD2 matching 8 bases. Germline CDR1 and CDR2: MNHNY and SVGAGI (reference sequence). V shed 3 bases, J shed 9 bases, and the junction held 15 bases outside the gene matches. CDR3 length: 16 amino acids.

The table lists this clonotype with many counts. The genes are TRBV20-1 and TRBJ2-5, with 8 bases identical to TRBD2. Losses at the gene ends were 3 bases for V and 1 base for J; bases not matched to a gene: 4. CDR3 length equals 14 residues. Per germline, CDR1 DFQATT and CDR2 SNEGSKA (reference sequence). The CDR3 is CSASGGAGQETQYF. CDR3 in DNA: TGCAGTGCTAGCGGGGGGGCCGGCCAAGAGACCCAGTACTTC.